The 3 T cell receptor beta chains presented below share a single source sample, sequenced in a study of cytomegalovirus exposure and HLA in healthy donors. The PCR ran on 60 Vbeta and 13 Jbeta primers. Clones were sequenced by immunoSEQ multiplex PCR, and TCRdb holds only the in-frame ones, with some missing. The repertoire table contains fewer than 150,000 clones. Material: PBMCs. These receptors were collected from a man aged 40-49 years in good health and CMV-seronegative.

The chain joins TRBV5-1 to TRBJ2-3, with TRBD1 matching 9 bases. Germline V gene lookup returns CDR1 SGHRS and CDR2 YFSETQ. This CDR3 is built from 16 residues. The junction had 6 bases not matched to a gene; V was cut back by 0 bases and J by 4 bases. The CDR3, as DNA: TGCGCCAGCAGCTTGGCCGGACAGGGGAGCGCAGATACGCAGTATTTT. Residues: CASSLAGQGSADTQYF. Full variable domain (rest looked up from reference TRBV5-1 and TRBJ2-3): KAGVTQTPRYLIKTRGQQVTLSCSPISGHRSVSWYQQTPGQGLQFLFEYFSETQRNKGNFPGRFSGRQFSNSRSEMNVSTLELGDSALYLCASSLAGQGSADTQYFGPGTRLTVL.

The chain links TRBV5-4 to TRBJ2-5; D gene unclear. Per germline, CDR1 SGHNT and CDR2 YYREEE (reference sequence). This CDR3 contains 14 residues. The V and J ends lost 0 bases and 3 bases respectively, with 9 bases between them. The CDR3 reads CASSLAVDKETQYF. The DNA for the CDR3 is TGTGCCAGCAGCTTGGCAGTCGATAAAGAGACCCAGTACTTC.

This chain connects TRBV11-2 to TRBJ1-1; possible D gene TRBD1, 6 bases. The germline V gene has CDR1 SGHAT and CDR2 FQNNGV. The CDR3 totals 15 residues. Deletions cut 5 bases from V and 0 bases from J, with 13 bases between. The CDR3 reads CASSPVGQLNTEAFF. For the CDR3, the DNA is TGTGCCAGCAGCCCGGTTGGACAGTTGAACACTGAAGCTTTCTTT.